The 9 T cell receptor beta chains reported below all come from one sample, sequenced in a study of shared clonotypes between healthy human individuals. CD45RO-negative, CCR7-selected cells formed the naive CD8 fraction, which excluded terminally differentiated effector memory CD45RA+ cells. Sequencing was performed with immunoSEQ multiplex PCR; in TCRdb, only in-frame clones are kept and a portion is missing. The table has 2 million to 2.5 million clones, about 94% seen once. Sequenced input: naive CD8+ T cells sorted from blood. The receptors derive from a young man in good health.

Worth noting for this clone: The identical CDR3 is also encoded by other nucleotide sequences in the sample. CDR3 DNA: TGTGCCAGCAGTTTGATCGGGGATAGCAATCAGCCCCAGCATTTT. As protein: CASSLIGDSNQPQHF. The chain has TRBV27 and TRBJ1-5, with no clear D. The V end lost 3 bases, the J end lost 0 bases, and 9 bases lay between the germline ends. CDR1 MNHEY and CDR2 SMNVEV come from the germline V gene (reference sequence). The CDR3 extends over 15 amino acids.

The rearrangement links TRBV5-6 to TRBJ2-7; 14 positions match TRBD2. The CDR3 consists of 19 residues. V lost 0 bases and J lost 3; bases outside the gene matches: 11. The germline gives CDR1 SGHDT, CDR2 YYEEEE. The CDR3 DNA follows: TGTGCCAGCAGCTTGGCCCCGACTAGCGGGAGGGCTCAATTCTACGAGCAGTACTTC. Its translation: CASSLAPTSGRAQFYEQYF.

The rearrangement uses TRBV4-1 and TRBJ1-6; D is possibly TRBD1 (5 bases). The germline V gene has CDR1 MGHRA and CDR2 YSYEKL. The V and J ends lost 3 bases and 10 bases respectively, with 7 bases between them. The CDR3 loop spans 12 amino acids. In nucleotides, the CDR3 is TGCGCCAGCAGCCAGGGACGATCACCCCTCCACTTT. This sequence encodes CASSQGRSPLHF.

The CDR3 loop is CASSERVWEAFF. The CDR3 nucleotides read TGTGCCAGCAGTGAGAGGGTCTGGGAAGCTTTCTTT. The genes are TRBV2 and TRBJ1-1; D remains unclear. The germline V and J ends were trimmed by 3 bases and 8 bases, with 10 bases remaining between them. The length of the CDR3 is 12 residues. CDR1 is SNHLY and CDR2 is FYNNEI in the germline V gene.

Note on this clone: Within the sample, other DNA sequences also encode this same CDR3. The gene calls are TRBV28 and TRBJ2-7; TRBD2 matches 8 bases. The CDR3 consists of 14 residues. The V gene's germline CDR1 is MDHEN and CDR2 SYDVKM. Trimming cost V 3 bases and J 2 bases; bases outside gene matches: 3. The CDR3 nucleotides are TGTGCCAGCAGTTTCTCCGGGGGGGCCTACGAGCAGTACTTC. Encoded protein: CASSFSGGAYEQYF.

The chain carries TRBV6-5 and TRBJ2-5; D perhaps matches TRBD2 (5 bases). Germline values: CDR1 MNHEY, CDR2 SVGAGI. The CDR3 is 14 amino acids. Deletions cut 5 bases from V and 5 bases from J, with 15 bases between. The DNA of the CDR3 is TGTGCCAGCAGTCCGAGGACGGGGTGGGAGACCCAGTACTTC. Translating it yields CASSPRTGWETQYF.

The rearrangement joins TRBV4-1 to TRBJ2-3, with 16 nucleotides matching TRBD2. The trim removed 0 bases at V and 3 bases at J, leaving 3 bases unmatched. The length of the CDR3 is 18 residues. Per the germline V gene, CDR1 is MGHRA and CDR2 is YSYEKL. CDR3 region: CASSQEGTSGRVTDTQYF. Written as DNA, the CDR3 is TGCGCCAGCAGCCAAGAAGGGACTAGCGGGAGGGTGACAGATACGCAGTATTTT.

This chain connects TRBV9 to TRBJ2-2, with D possibly being TRBD2 (5 bases). Trimming pared 0 bases from V and 2 bases from J, leaving 14 bases between. The germline CDR1 and CDR2 sequences are SGDLS and YYNGEE. The CDR3 totals 17 residues. In DNA, the CDR3 is TGTGCCAGCAGCGTAGGCTTGGCGGGCACCAACACCGGGGAGCTGTTTTTT. It is translated as CASSVGLAGTNTGELFF.

In this sample, this clone turned up once. The chain combines TRBV7-9 with TRBJ1-1, with a weak D call TRBD1 (6 bases). The CDR3 runs 16 residues. V was trimmed by 1 base and J by 1 base, leaving 13 bases between them. Germline V gives CDR1 SEHNR, CDR2 FQNEAQ (reference sequence). The CDR3 nucleotides are TGTGCCAGCAGCTTAGTAGGGGGACGGCAGAACACTGAAGCTTTCTTT. It specifies CASSLVGGRQNTEAFF. Supplemented by reference TRBV7-9 and TRBJ1-1, the full variable domain reads DTGVSQNPRHKITKRGQNVTFRCDPISEHNRLYWYRQTLGQGPEFLTYFQNEAQLEKSRLLSDRFSAERPKGSFSTLEIQRTEQGDSAMYLCASSLVGGRQNTEAFFGQGTRLTVV.